This is a list of T cell receptor beta chains from one sample in a study of shared clonotypes between healthy human individuals. Profiling relied on immunoSEQ multiplex PCR, and the TCRdb table lists in-frame clones only, not all of them. The table includes around 95,000 clones, approximately 44% detected once. Input material: PBMCs. These receptors all come from a woman in her 40s in good health. Some clones in this sample may be carry-over from other donors' samples. CDR3s include the opening cysteine and the closing phenylalanine or tryptophan. D genes are given only for firm matches. Part of the rows lack a size; the others show once, few, many or a class for expanded clones.

D | J | V | size | CDR3 | DNA
TRBD2 | TRBJ2-3 | TRBV30 | NA | CAWRGLALLSPYF | TGTGCCTGGAGGGGACTAGCCCTTTTATCTCCGTATTTT
NA | TRBJ2-7 | TRBV30 | many | CAWSPGVGANEQYF | TGTGCCTGGAGTCCAGGGGTAGGGGCGAACGAGCAGTACTTC
NA | TRBJ2-1 | TRBV29-1 | NA | CSVDTGYNEQFF | TGCAGCGTTGATACAGGGTATAATGAGCAGTTCTTC
NA | TRBJ2-7 | TRBV5-4 | medium-sized | CASSLGQWKGEQYF | TGTGCCAGCAGCTTGGGGCAATGGAAGGGCGAGCAGTACTTC
TRBD2 | TRBJ2-7 | TRBV2 | NA | CASRVIAGGEQYF | TGTGCCAGCAGGGTAATAGCGGGAGGCGAGCAGTACTTC
NA | TRBJ2-5 | TRBV7-9 | many | CASSPGQSQETQYF | TGTGCCAGCAGCCCCGGACAGTCCCAAGAGACCCAGTACTTC
NA | TRBJ1-4 | TRBV6-6 | NA | CASSESVKLFF | TGTGCCAGCAGTGAATCGGTGAAACTGTTTTTT
NA | TRBJ2-7 | TRBV7-9 | NA | CASSNWARGSYEQYF | TGTGCCAGCAGCAACTGGGCGCGAGGCTCCTACGAGCAGTACTTC
NA | TRBJ2-2 | TRBV29-1 | few | CSVANTGELFF | TGCAGCGTCGCGAACACCGGGGAGCTGTTTTTT
TRBD2 | TRBJ2-1 | TRBV7-2 | NA | CASSRFGTSPYNEQFF | TGTGCCAGCAGCCGATTCGGGACTAGCCCTTACAATGAGCAGTTCTTC
TRBD1 | TRBJ2-3 | TRBV10-3 | NA | CAVTGDTDTQYF | TGTGCCGTTACAGGGGACACAGATACGCAGTATTTT
NA | TRBJ2-7 | TRBV5-5 | NA | CASSLTRLGEQYF | TGTGCCAGCAGCTTGACTAGGCTGGGGGAGCAGTACTTC
NA | TRBJ2-5 | TRBV7-2 | NA | CASSFSLATETQYF | TGTGCCAGCAGCTTTAGCCTGGCTACGGAGACCCAGTACTTC
NA | TRBJ2-2 | TRBV2 | NA | CASSQLASNTGELFF | TGTGCCAGCAGCCAACTAGCATCGAACACCGGGGAGCTGTTTTTT
TRBD1 | TRBJ2-7 | TRBV6-1 | NA | CASIRTGSYEQYF | TGTGCCAGCATTCGGACAGGCTCCTACGAGCAGTACTTC
TRBD1 | TRBJ2-1 | TRBV28 | many | CASSFVDRGLEQFF | TGTGCCAGCAGTTTTGTAGACAGGGGCCTTGAGCAGTTCTTC
NA | TRBJ2-7 | TRBV6-5 | NA | CASTGSVVPYEQYF | TGTGCCAGCACGGGGAGTGTTGTCCCCTACGAGCAGTACTTC
NA | TRBJ1-3 | TRBV6-5 | few | CASSYSQHSGNTIYF | TGTGCCAGCAGTTACAGTCAGCACTCTGGAAACACCATATATTTT
TRBD2 | TRBJ2-5 | TRBV28 | NA | CASIRLAGVYGETQYF | TGTGCCAGCATACGACTAGCGGGAGTTTATGGGGAGACCCAGTACTTC
NA | TRBJ2-1 | TRBV7-2 | few | CASSVSGFSYNEQFF | TGTGCCAGCAGCGTAAGTGGTTTCTCCTACAATGAGCAGTTCTTC
NA | TRBJ2-3 | TRBV6-1 | NA | CASTSLAYADTQYF | TGTGCCAGCACCTCACTAGCTTACGCAGATACGCAGTATTTT
TRBD2 | TRBJ2-7 | TRBV30 | NA | CAWSGLAGYEQYF | TGTGCCTGGAGTGGATTAGCGGGGTACGAGCAGTACTTC
NA | TRBJ2-7 | TRBV20-1 | NA | CSGSLGEQYF | TGCAGTGGTAGTCTCGGCGAGCAGTACTTC
TRBD2 | TRBJ2-5 | TRBV4-2 | NA | CASSQDGTSGEETQYF | TGTGCCAGCAGCCAAGATGGGACTAGCGGGGAAGAGACCCAGTACTTC
NA | TRBJ2-1 | TRBV9 | NA | CASNNEQLF | TGTGCCAGCAACAATGAGCAGCTCTTC
TRBD1 | TRBJ2-1 | TRBV27 | many | CASSPRQGFYNEQFF | TGTGCCAGCAGTCCCCGACAGGGTTTCTACAATGAGCAGTTCTTC
TRBD2 | TRBJ2-1 | TRBV5-1 | NA | CASSLAGTDNSEQFF | TGCGCCAGCAGCTTAGCGGGGACCGATAACTCTGAGCAGTTCTTC
TRBD2 | TRBJ2-7 | TRBV29-1 | NA | CSVAVVGGREQYF | TGCAGCGTGGCTGTCGTGGGAGGGCGCGAGCAGTACTTC
TRBD2 | TRBJ2-1 | TRBV18 | NA | CASSPKLAGLAEVEQFF | TGTGCCAGCTCACCAAAGCTAGCGGGACTCGCGGAGGTAGAGCAGTTCTTC
TRBD1 | TRBJ1-2 | TRBV25-1 | few | CASSGETGHNYGYTF | TGTGCCAGCAGTGGAGAGACAGGGCATAACTATGGCTACACCTTC
NA | TRBJ2-2 | TRBV4-2 | NA | CASSGPRMELFF | TGTGCCAGCAGCGGTCCTCGTATGGAGCTGTTTTTT
NA | TRBJ1-2 | TRBV7-9 | NA | CASSLTAYGYTF | TGTGCCAGCAGCTTAACAGCATATGGCTACACCTTC
NA | TRBJ1-5 | TRBV7-2 | few | CASSLAGGQGQPQHF | TGTGCCAGCAGCTTAGCTGGGGGGCAGGGTCAGCCCCAGCATTTT
NA | TRBJ2-7 | TRBV15 | NA | CATSREGGSPYEQYF | TGTGCCACCAGCAGAGAAGGGGGATCCCCCTACGAGCAGTACTTC
NA | TRBJ2-1 | TRBV30 | many | CAWRVDGGNEQFF | TGTGCCTGGAGGGTGGACGGCGGGAATGAGCAGTTCTTC
NA | TRBJ2-7 | TRBV6-1 | few | CASSPRRGGSYEQYF | TGTGCCAGCAGTCCCCGTCGTGGGGGCTCCTACGAGCAGTACTTC
NA | TRBJ2-5 | TRBV21-1 | few | CASSKVVGQGFGETQYF | TGTGCCAGCAGCAAAGTCGTCGGACAGGGATTTGGAGAGACCCAGTACTTC
NA | TRBJ2-7 | TRBV28 | NA | CASGPIYEQYF | TGTGCCAGCGGGCCCATCTACGAGCAGTACTTC
NA | TRBJ1-4 | TRBV7-9 | few | CASSLWREKLFF | TGTGCCAGCAGCTTATGGAGGGAAAAACTGTTTTTT
NA | TRBJ2-2 | TRBV18 | NA | CASSPPDRTGELFF | TGTGCCAGCTCACCACCGGACCGCACCGGGGAGCTGTTTTTT
NA | TRBJ2-7 | TRBV6-4 | NA | CASSEWTGEQYF | TGCGCCAGCAGTGAGTGGACGGGCGAGCAGTACTTC
NA | TRBJ1-2 | TRBV30 | NA | CAWAYVSNYGYTF | TGTGCCTGGGCCTATGTATCTAACTATGGCTACACCTTC
NA | TRBJ2-7 | TRBV5-5 | NA | CASSQLAGLSYEQYF | TGTGCCAGCAGCCAACTGGCTGGGCTTTCCTACGAGCAGTACTTC
NA | TRBJ2-6 | TRBV5-1 | many | CASGPAGANVLTF | TGCGCCAGCGGACCCGCGGGGGCCAACGTCCTGACTTTC
NA | TRBJ1-1 | TRBV5-1 | many | CASSLRENTEAFF | TGCGCCAGCAGCTTGAGAGAGAACACTGAAGCTTTCTTT
TRBD2 | TRBJ2-1 | TRBV18 | NA | CASSLTSGRSDEQFF | TGTGCCAGCTCCCTGACTAGCGGGAGGTCGGATGAGCAGTTCTTC
NA | TRBJ1-4 | TRBV28 | NA | CASSLSGEKLFF | TGTGCCAGCAGTTTATCCGGGGAAAAACTGTTTTTT
NA | TRBJ1-2 | TRBV30 | few | CAWSAGGYGYTF | TGTGCCTGGAGTGCAGGAGGGTATGGCTACACCTTC
TRBD1 | TRBJ1-2 | TRBV4-2 | NA | CASSQGTGGNYGYTF | TGTGCCAGCAGCCAAGGAACAGGGGGTAACTATGGCTACACCTTC
TRBD2 | TRBJ2-1 | TRBV5-1 | NA | CASSLGLANNEQFF | TGCGCCAGCAGCTTGGGACTAGCCAACAATGAGCAGTTCTTC